The present T cell receptor (beta chain) was sequenced within a study of molecular identifiers for immune sequencing clone quantification. In its sample, this clonotype was seen a few times. The germline gives CDR1 MNHEY, CDR2 SMNVEV (reference sequence). V lost 4 bases and J 7 bases, leaving 12 bases between the germline ends. The CDR3 length is 13 residues. One entry per CDR3 protein results from TCRdb running MiXCR on the PCR reads. In the table there are about half a million distinct CDR3 sequences, about a fifth of which are singletons. This TCR was recovered from a human donor in good health. Some libraries in this study had Jurkat cell RNA spiked in. The V gene is TRBV27, the J gene TRBJ2-3; D not resolved. The material sequenced was naive CD8+ T cells from blood, with Jurkat cell RNA spiked in. Noted subset: FACS-sorted CD8+CD4-CCR7+CD45RA+ naive T cells. The CDR3 loop is CASSSYPAHTQYF. The CDR3 DNA follows: TGTGCCAGCAGTTCATACCCTGCCCATACGCAGTATTTT.